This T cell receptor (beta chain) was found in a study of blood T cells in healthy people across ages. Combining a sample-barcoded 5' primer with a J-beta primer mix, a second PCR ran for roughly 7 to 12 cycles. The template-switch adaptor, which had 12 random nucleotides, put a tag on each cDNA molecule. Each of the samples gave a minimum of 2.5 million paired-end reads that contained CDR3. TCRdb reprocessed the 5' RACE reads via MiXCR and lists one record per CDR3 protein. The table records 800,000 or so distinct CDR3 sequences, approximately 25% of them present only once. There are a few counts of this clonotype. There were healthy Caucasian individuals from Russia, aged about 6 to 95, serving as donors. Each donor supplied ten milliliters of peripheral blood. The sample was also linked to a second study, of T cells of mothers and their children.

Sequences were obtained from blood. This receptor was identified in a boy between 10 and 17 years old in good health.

The CDR3 protein is CASSPGTSGGEQYF. The CDR3 nucleotides are TGTGCCAGCAGCCCTGGGACTAGCGGGGGCGAGCAGTACTTC. The chain combines TRBV7-8 with TRBJ2-7; 14 bases align to TRBD2. In germline, CDR1 is SGHVS, CDR2 FQNEAQ. This CDR3 is built from 14 residues. J lost 6 bases, V lost 5 bases, and 3 bases had no gene match. Supplemented by reference TRBV7-8 and TRBJ2-7, the full variable domain reads GAGVSQSPRYKVAKRGQDVALRCDPISGHVSLFWYQQALGQGPEFLTYFQNEAQLDKSGLPSDRFFAERPEGSVSTLKIQRTQQEDSAVYLCASSPGTSGGEQYFGPGTRLTVT.